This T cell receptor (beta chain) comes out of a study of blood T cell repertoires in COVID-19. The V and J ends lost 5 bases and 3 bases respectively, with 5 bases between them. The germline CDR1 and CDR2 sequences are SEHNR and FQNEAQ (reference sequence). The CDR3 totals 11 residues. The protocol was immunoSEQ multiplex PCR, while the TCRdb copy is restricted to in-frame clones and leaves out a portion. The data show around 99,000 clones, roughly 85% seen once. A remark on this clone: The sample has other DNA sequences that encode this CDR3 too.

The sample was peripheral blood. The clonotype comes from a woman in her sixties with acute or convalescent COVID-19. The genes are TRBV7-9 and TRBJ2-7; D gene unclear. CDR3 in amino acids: CASSPLYEQYF. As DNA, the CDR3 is TGTGCCAGCAGCCCCCTCTACGAGCAGTACTTC.